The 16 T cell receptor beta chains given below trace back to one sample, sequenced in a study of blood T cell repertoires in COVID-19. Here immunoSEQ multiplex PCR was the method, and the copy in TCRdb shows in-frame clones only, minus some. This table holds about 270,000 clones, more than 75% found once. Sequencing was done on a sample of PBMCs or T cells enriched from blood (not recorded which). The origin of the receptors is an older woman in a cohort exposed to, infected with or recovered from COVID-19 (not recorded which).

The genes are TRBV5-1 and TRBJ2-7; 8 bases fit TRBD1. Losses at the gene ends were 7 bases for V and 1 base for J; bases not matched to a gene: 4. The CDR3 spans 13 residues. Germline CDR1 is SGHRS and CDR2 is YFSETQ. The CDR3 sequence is CASRRDRSYEQYF. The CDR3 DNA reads TGCGCCAGCCGGAGGGACAGGTCCTACGAGCAGTACTTC. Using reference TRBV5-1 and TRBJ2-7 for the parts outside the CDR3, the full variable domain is KAGVTQTPRYLIKTRGQQVTLSCSPISGHRSVSWYQQTPGQGLQFLFEYFSETQRNKGNFPGRFSGRQFSNSRSEMNVSTLELGDSALYLCASRRDRSYEQYFGPGTRLTVT.

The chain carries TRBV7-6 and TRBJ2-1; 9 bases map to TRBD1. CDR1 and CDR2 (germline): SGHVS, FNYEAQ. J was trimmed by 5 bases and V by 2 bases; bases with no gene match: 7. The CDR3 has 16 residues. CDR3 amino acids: CASSLRGQGIDNEQFF. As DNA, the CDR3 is TGTGCCAGCAGCTTAAGGGGACAGGGTATAGACAATGAGCAGTTCTTC.

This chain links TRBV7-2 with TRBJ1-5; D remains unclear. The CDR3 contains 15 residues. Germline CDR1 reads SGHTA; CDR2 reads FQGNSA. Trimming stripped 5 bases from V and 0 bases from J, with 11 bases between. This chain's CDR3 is CASSLGIASNQPQHF. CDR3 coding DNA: TGTGCCAGCAGCCTCGGGATAGCTAGCAATCAGCCCCAGCATTTT.

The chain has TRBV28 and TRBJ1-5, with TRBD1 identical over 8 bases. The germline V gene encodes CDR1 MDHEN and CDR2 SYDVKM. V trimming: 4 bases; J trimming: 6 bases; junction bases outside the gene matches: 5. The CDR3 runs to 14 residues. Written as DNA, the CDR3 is TGTGCCAGCAGTTCGACAGGGGTTCCTCAGCCCCAGCATTTT. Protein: CASSSTGVPQPQHF.

The CDR3 coding sequence is TGTGCCAGCAGCTTACTCGGCAGGGCCCAATCACCCCTCCACTTT. Protein product: CASSLLGRAQSPLHF. The chain is built from TRBV7-2 and TRBJ1-6; D may be TRBD1 (5 bases). Trimming removed 2 bases from V and 10 bases from J, with 15 bases in between. The germline gives CDR1 SGHTA, CDR2 FQGNSA. CDR3 length: 15 amino acids. Full variable domain (remainder filled in from reference TRBV7-2 and TRBJ1-6): GAGVSQSPSNKVTEKGKDVELRCDPISGHTALYWYRQSLGQGLEFLIYFQGNSAPDKSGLPSDRFSAERTGGSVSTLTIQRTQQEDSAVYLCASSLLGRAQSPLHFGNGTRLTVT.

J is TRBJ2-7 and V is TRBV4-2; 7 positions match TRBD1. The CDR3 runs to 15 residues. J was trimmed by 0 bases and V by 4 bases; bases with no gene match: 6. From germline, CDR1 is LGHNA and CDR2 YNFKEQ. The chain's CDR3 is CASSLRQGGSYEQYF. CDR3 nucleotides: TGTGCCAGCAGCCTACGACAGGGCGGCTCCTACGAGCAGTACTTC.

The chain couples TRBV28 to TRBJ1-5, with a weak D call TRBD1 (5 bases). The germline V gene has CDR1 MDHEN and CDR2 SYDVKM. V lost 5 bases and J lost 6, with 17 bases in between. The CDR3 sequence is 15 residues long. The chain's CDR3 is CASSPAGQGGQPQHF. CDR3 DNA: TGTGCCAGCAGTCCCGCCGGGCAGGGCGGTCAGCCCCAGCATTTT. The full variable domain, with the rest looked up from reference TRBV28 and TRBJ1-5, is DVKVTQSSRYLVKRTGEKVFLECVQDMDHENMFWYRQDPGLGLRLIYFSYDVKMKEKGDIPEGYSVSREKKERFSLILESASTNQTSMYLCASSPAGQGGQPQHFGDGTRLSIL.

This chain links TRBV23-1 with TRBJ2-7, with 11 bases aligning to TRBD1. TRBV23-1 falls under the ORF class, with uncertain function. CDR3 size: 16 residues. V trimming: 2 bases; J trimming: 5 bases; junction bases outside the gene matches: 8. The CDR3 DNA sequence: TGCGCCAGCAGTCAACTTGGACAGGGGGCGCGCAACGAGCAGTACTTC. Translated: CASSQLGQGARNEQYF.

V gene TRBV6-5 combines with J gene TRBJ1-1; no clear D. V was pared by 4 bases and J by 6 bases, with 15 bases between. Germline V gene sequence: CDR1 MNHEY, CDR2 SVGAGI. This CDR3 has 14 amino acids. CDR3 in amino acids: CASSSPSRGPEAFF. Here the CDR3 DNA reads TGTGCCAGCAGTTCCCCGTCCAGAGGGCCTGAAGCTTTCTTT.

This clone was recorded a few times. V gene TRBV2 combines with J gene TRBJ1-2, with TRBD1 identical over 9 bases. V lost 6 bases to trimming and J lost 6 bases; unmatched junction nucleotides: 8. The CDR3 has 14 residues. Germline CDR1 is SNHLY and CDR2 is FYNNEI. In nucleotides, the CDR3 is TGTGCCAGCAGGACTACCGGGACAGGGAATGGCTACACCTTC. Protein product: CASRTTGTGNGYTF.

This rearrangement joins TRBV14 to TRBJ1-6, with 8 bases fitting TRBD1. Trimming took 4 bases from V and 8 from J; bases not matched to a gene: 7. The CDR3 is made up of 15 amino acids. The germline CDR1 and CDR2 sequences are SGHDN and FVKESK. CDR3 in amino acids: CASSLSGQVYSPLHF. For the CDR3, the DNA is TGTGCCAGCAGCCTTTCGGGACAGGTTTATTCACCCCTCCACTTT.

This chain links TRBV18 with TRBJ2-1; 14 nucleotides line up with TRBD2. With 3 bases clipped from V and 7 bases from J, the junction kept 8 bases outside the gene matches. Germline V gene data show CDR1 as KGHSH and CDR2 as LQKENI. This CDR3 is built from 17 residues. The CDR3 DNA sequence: TGTGCCAGCTCACCCCCGGGACTAGCGGGAGCGGGGAATGAGCAGTTCTTC. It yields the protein CASSPPGLAGAGNEQFF. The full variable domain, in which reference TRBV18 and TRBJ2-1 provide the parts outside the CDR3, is NAGVMQNPRHLVRRRGQEARLRCSPMKGHSHVYWYRQLPEEGLKFMVYLQKENIIDESGMPKERFSAEFPKEGPSILRIQQVVRGDSAAYFCASSPPGLAGAGNEQFFGPGTRLTVL.

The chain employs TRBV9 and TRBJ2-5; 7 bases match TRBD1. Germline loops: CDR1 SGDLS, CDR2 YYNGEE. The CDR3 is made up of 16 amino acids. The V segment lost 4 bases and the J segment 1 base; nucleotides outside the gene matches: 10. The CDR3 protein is CASSLHTGTAQETQYF. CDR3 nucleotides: TGTGCCAGCAGCCTTCACACCGGGACAGCCCAAGAGACCCAGTACTTC.

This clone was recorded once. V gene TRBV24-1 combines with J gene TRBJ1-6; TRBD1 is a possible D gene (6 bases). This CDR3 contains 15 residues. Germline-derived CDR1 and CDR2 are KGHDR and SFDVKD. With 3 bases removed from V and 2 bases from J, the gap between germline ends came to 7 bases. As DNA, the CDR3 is TGTGCCACCAGTGATGGACAGACCTATAATTCACCCCTCCACTTT. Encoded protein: CATSDGQTYNSPLHF.

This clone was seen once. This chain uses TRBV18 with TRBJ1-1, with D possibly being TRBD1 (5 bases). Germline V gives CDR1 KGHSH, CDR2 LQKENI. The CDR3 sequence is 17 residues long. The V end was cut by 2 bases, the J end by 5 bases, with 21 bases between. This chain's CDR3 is CASSPGITRAKGTEAFF. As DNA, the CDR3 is TGTGCCAGCTCACCAGGAATCACCAGGGCGAAAGGTACTGAAGCTTTCTTT. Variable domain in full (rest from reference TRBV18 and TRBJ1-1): NAGVMQNPRHLVRRRGQEARLRCSPMKGHSHVYWYRQLPEEGLKFMVYLQKENIIDESGMPKERFSAEFPKEGPSILRIQQVVRGDSAAYFCASSPGITRAKGTEAFFGQGTRLTVV.

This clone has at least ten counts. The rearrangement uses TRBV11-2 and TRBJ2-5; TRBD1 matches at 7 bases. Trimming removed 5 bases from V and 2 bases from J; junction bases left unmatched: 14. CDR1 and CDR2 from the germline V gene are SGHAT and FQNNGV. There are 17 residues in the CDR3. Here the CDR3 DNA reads TGTGCCAGCAGCCCAGGGGGAGCGATCGGGAATCAAGAGACCCAGTACTTC. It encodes CASSPGGAIGNQETQYF.